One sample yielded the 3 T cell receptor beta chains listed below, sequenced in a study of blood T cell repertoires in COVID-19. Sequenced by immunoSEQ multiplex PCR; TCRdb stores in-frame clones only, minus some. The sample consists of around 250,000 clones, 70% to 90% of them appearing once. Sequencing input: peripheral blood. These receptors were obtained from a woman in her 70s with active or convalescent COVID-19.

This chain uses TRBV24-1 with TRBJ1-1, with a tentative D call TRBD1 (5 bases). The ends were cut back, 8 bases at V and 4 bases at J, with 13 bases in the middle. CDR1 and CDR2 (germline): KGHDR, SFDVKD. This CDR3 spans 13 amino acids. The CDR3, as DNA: TGTGCCACCACTCGGGGGGGGAGCACTGAAGCTTTCTTT. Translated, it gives CATTRGGSTEAFF.

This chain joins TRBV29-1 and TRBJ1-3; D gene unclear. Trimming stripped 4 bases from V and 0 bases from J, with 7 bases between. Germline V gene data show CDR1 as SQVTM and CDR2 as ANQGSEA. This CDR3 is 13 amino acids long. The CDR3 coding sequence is TGCAGCGTTGTAGGCGGCTCTGGAAACACCATATATTTT. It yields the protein CSVVGGSGNTIYF.

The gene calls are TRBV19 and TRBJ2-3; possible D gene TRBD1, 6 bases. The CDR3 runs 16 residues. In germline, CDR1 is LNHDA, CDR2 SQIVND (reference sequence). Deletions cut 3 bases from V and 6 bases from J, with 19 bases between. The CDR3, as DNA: TGTGCCAGTAGTATTACAGGAAGGCAGGGGAGTGATACGCAGTATTTT. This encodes CASSITGRQGSDTQYF.